A selection of T cell receptor beta chains follows, all from one sample in a study of T-cell memory formation after mild COVID-19. TCRdb recomputed calls from the 5' RACE reads with MiXCR, one row per CDR3 protein. The repertoire has about 560,000 distinct CDR3 sequences, roughly 17% of them found once; the top ten carry about 8.6%. The sequenced sample was PBMCs or a T cell subset sorted from them (not recorded which). The receptors derive from an adult woman who had mild COVID-19 (a few samples of this study predate the infection). Cell type and time point are not known. Both conserved end residues are part of each CDR3. D genes are given only for firm matches. Expanded clones are given a class, and other clones once, few, many or no size at all.

clone size	J gene	V gene	D gene	CDR3 DNA	CDR3 protein
.	TRBJ2-5	TRBV7-6	TRBD2	TGTGCCAGCAGCCCGCAGCGGGGGGGCCTTCAGACCCAGTACTTC	CASSPQRGGLQTQYF
.	TRBJ1-2	TRBV3-1	.	TGTGCCAGCCGCGACCATCTTCATAATGGCTACACCTTC	CASRDHLHNGYTF
few	TRBJ1-3	TRBV7-2	.	TGTGCCAGCAGCTTAGTAGATTATGGCACCAAGAACACCATATATTTT	CASSLVDYGTKNTIYF
few	TRBJ2-5	TRBV30	TRBD1	TGTGCCTGGAGCTACACCGGGACAGGGAGGAGAAAGACCCAGTACTTC	CAWSYTGTGRRKTQYF
.	TRBJ2-7	TRBV6-5	TRBD1	TGTGCCAGCAGTCCCGCCGGGACAGGGGGCTTTTACGAGCAGTACTTC	CASSPAGTGGFYEQYF
few	TRBJ2-7	TRBV12-3/TRBV12-4	.	TGTGCCAGCAGTGCCGTGGGAAACGAGCAGTACTTC	CASSAVGNEQYF
few	TRBJ2-7	TRBV27	.	TGTGCCAGCAGTTTAGGTTGGCAGGGACCCTACGAGCAGTACTTC	CASSLGWQGPYEQYF
.	TRBJ2-5	TRBV15	.	TGTGCCACCAGCCGGGACGGTCCAGGCCAAGAGACCCAGTACTTC	CATSRDGPGQETQYF
.	TRBJ2-4	TRBV10-3	TRBD1	TGTGCCATCAGTAGACAGGGGGGCAAAAACATTCAGTACTTC	CAISRQGGKNIQYF
few	TRBJ2-5	TRBV5-1	.	TGCGCCAGCAGCTTGGGTAACGGGGGTATCGAGACCCAGTACTTC	CASSLGNGGIETQYF